The 6 T cell receptor beta chains presented below share a single source sample, sequenced in a study of cytomegalovirus exposure and HLA in healthy donors. Primers for the PCR totalled 60 Vbeta and 13 Jbeta. TCRdb's table, derived via immunoSEQ multiplex PCR, lists solely in-frame clones and lacks some. The top ten hold around 1.9% of the sample, which has 150,000 to 200,000 clones, approximately 82% seen once. Sequencing was done on a sample of PBMCs. The receptors stem from a woman between 18 and 29 years old in good health and CMV-seropositive.

This clone showed up just a few times. This chain connects TRBV19 to TRBJ2-5, with TRBD1 identical over 8 bases. V shed 3 bases and J 5 bases; nucleotides not matched to a gene: 17. Germline V gene sequence: CDR1 LNHDA, CDR2 SQIVND (reference sequence). CDR3 length equals 18 residues. The CDR3 loop is CASSMTRGQGFLDETQYF. The CDR3 DNA reads TGTGCCAGTAGTATGACCCGCGGACAGGGCTTTCTTGACGAGACCCAGTACTTC. Filled out from reference TRBV19 and TRBJ2-5, the complete variable domain reads DGGITQSPKYLFRKEGQNVTLSCEQNLNHDAMYWYRQDPGQGLRLIYYSQIVNDFQKGDIAEGYSVSREKKESFPLTVTSAQKNPTAFYLCASSMTRGQGFLDETQYFGPGTRLLVL.

This rearrangement joins TRBV7-9 to TRBJ1-2; no reliable D call. Per germline, CDR1 SEHNR and CDR2 FQNEAQ (reference sequence). V lost 2 bases to trimming and J lost 1 base, with 11 bases between them. The CDR3 runs 15 residues. CDR3 sequence: CASSLRLGFNYGYTF. CDR3 sequence (DNA): TGTGCCAGCAGCTTAAGACTGGGTTTTAACTATGGCTACACCTTC.

This chain joins TRBV28 and TRBJ1-4; D might be TRBD1 (5 bases). The CDR3 contains 14 residues. V was clipped by 3 bases and J by 3 bases, with 8 bases between them. Germline loops: CDR1 MDHEN, CDR2 SYDVKM. CDR3 amino acids: CASSLWGANEKLFF. Here the CDR3 DNA reads TGTGCCAGCAGTTTGTGGGGGGCTAATGAAAAACTGTTTTTT.

V and J are TRBV6-4 and TRBJ1-2; tentative D call: TRBD1 (5 bases). The V end lost 0 bases, the J end lost 8 bases, and 13 bases lay between the germline ends. The CDR3 totals 14 residues. Germline CDR1 MRHNA, CDR2 SNTAGT. The CDR3 coding sequence is TGTGCCAGCAGTGACTCGGCAGGGCCTAGAGGCTACACCTTC. Its translation is CASSDSAGPRGYTF.

The chain combines TRBV25-1 with TRBJ1-1; D is unresolved. Germline CDR1 and CDR2: MGHDK and SYGVNS. Trimming pared 2 bases from V and 0 bases from J, leaving 10 bases between. The CDR3 runs 15 residues. In nucleotides, the CDR3 is TGTGCCAGCAGTGAAAGCAGAGACATGAACACTGAAGCTTTCTTT. Translated, it gives CASSESRDMNTEAFF.

Turning to this clone: One end of the junction does not line up with germline, which may come from a read error. Additional DNA sequences in this sample encode the identical CDR3. The chain carries TRBV7-2 and TRBJ1-6; 8 bases map to TRBD1. This CDR3 contains 16 residues. Per the germline V gene, CDR1 is SGHTA and CDR2 is FQGNSA. The CDR3 loop is CASTLGQGRYNSPLHF. CDR3 bases: TGTGCCAGCACCCTAGGACAGGGTCGATATAATTCGCCCCTCCACTTT.